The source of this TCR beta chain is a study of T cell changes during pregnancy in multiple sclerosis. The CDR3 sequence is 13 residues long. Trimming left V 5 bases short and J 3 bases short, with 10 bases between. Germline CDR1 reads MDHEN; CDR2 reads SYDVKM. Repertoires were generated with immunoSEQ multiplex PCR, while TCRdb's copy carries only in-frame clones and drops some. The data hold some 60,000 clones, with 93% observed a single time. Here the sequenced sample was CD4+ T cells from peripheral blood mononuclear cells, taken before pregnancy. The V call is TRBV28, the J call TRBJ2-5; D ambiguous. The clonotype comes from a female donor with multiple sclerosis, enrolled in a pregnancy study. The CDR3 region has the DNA TGTGCCAGCAGTCCCTACGTGGAAGAGACCCAGTACTTC. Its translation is CASSPYVEETQYF.